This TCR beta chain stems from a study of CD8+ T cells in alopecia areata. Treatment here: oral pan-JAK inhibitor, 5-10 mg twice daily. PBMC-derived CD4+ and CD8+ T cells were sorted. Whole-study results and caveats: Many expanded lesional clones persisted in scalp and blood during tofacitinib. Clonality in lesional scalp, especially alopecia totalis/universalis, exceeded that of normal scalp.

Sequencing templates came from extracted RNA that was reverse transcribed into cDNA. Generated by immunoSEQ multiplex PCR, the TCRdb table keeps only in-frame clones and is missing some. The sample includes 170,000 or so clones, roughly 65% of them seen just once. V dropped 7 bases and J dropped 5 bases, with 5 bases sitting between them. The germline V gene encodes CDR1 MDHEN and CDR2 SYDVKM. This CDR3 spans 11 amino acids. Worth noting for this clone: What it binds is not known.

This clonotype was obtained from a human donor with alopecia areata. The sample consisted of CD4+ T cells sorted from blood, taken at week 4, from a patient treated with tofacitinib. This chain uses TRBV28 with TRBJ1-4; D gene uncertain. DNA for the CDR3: TGTGCCAGCACCCTGAATGAAAAACTGTTTTTT. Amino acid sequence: CASTLNEKLFF.